A single sample gave rise to the 27 T cell receptor beta chains below, sequenced in a study of T cells in narcolepsy. TCRdb's copy holds only in-frame clones and misses some; the assay was immunoSEQ multiplex PCR. The data contain roughly 25,000 clones, more than 70% of them seen just once; the ten biggest clones take up approximately 1.3%. Material: CD45RA- memory CD4+ T cells from PBMCs. The source of these receptors is a human donor with narcolepsy.

This sequence joins TRBV19 and TRBJ1-4; D remains unclear. The CDR3 runs to 13 residues. V was pared by 2 bases and J by 8 bases, with 9 bases between. Germline V CDR1 and CDR2: LNHDA, SQIVND (reference sequence). The CDR3 nucleotides are TGTGCCAGTAGTATACTAGGTAGGGAAAAACTGTTTTTT. It encodes CASSILGREKLFF.

This clone was seen once. The chain recombines TRBV11-2 with TRBJ1-2; possible D gene TRBD1, 5 bases. V lost 1 base, J lost 3 bases, and 9 bases lay in between. The germline V gene encodes CDR1 SGHAT and CDR2 FQNNGV. The CDR3 has 14 amino acids. The CDR3 is CASSLAGTYYGYTF. In DNA form, the CDR3 reads TGTGCCAGCAGCTTAGCAGGGACTTACTATGGCTACACCTTC.

The chain couples TRBV7-9 to TRBJ2-4; the D gene is possibly TRBD2 (7 bases). Germline V gene sequence: CDR1 SEHNR, CDR2 FQNEAQ (reference sequence). CDR3 length equals 14 residues. Trimming stripped 3 bases from V and 8 bases from J, with 14 bases between. The DNA of the CDR3 is TGTGCCAGCAGCTTGTCGGGGGCGGGAGACATTCAGTACTTC. Translating it yields CASSLSGAGDIQYF. Using reference TRBV7-9 and TRBJ2-4 for the parts outside the CDR3, the full variable domain is DTGVSQNPRHKITKRGQNVTFRCDPISEHNRLYWYRQTLGQGPEFLTYFQNEAQLEKSRLLSDRFSAERPKGSFSTLEIQRTEQGDSAMYLCASSLSGAGDIQYFGAGTRLSVL.

This clone was seen just once. The rearrangement links TRBV25-1 to TRBJ1-2; no clear D. This CDR3 contains 15 residues. Germline lookup yields CDR1 MGHDK and CDR2 SYGVNS. Trimming pared 0 bases from V and 4 bases from J, leaving 12 bases between. CDR3 bases: TGTGCCAGCAGTGAATATGATCCAGCGATCTATGGCTACACCTTC. As protein: CASSEYDPAIYGYTF.

The CDR3 DNA reads as TGTGCCAGCAGCTCAGGAGGACAGGGAAACATTCAGTACTTC. It is translated as CASSSGGQGNIQYF. V usage is TRBV7-2 and J usage is TRBJ2-4, with 8 bases aligning to TRBD1. The V gene's germline CDR1 is SGHTA and CDR2 FQGNSA. CDR3 size: 14 residues. The J segment lost 6 bases and the V segment lost 4 bases, leaving 5 bases of the junction unmatched.

The chain employs TRBV7-7 and TRBJ2-1; D possibly corresponds to TRBD1 (5 bases). The germline V gene has CDR1 SSHAT and CDR2 FNYEAQ (reference sequence). The CDR3 covers 17 residues. V was clipped by 4 bases and J by 0 bases, with 16 bases between them. The CDR3 protein is CASSSAVSDSSYNEQFF. In nucleotides, the CDR3 is TGTGCCAGCAGCTCCGCGGTGAGCGACAGCTCCTACAATGAGCAGTTCTTC.

J is TRBJ1-6 and V is TRBV2, with a weak D call TRBD1 (5 bases). This CDR3 has 14 residues. Germline V gene sequence: CDR1 SNHLY, CDR2 FYNNEI. The V end was cut by 5 bases, the J end by 6 bases, with 11 bases between. The DNA for the CDR3 is TGTGCCAGCAGTAGCAGGGAAGGTAATTCACCCCTCCACTTT. The encoded protein is CASSSREGNSPLHF.

The rearrangement joins TRBV2 to TRBJ2-2, with 10 nucleotides matching TRBD1. Germline values: CDR1 SNHLY, CDR2 FYNNEI. Germline trimming cut 6 bases from V and 7 bases from J; bases unmatched to any gene: 8. The length of the CDR3 is 15 residues. As DNA, the CDR3 is TGTGCCAGCAGCTGGAGACAGGGGGCCGGCGGGGAGCTGTTTTTT. It is translated as CASSWRQGAGGELFF.

The genes are TRBV5-1 and TRBJ2-5; 8 positions agree with TRBD2. Losses at the gene ends were 0 bases for V and 5 bases for J; bases not matched to a gene: 6. Germline V gene data show CDR1 as SGHRS and CDR2 as YFSETQ. This CDR3 is built from 15 residues. The CDR3, as DNA: TGCGCCAGCAGCTTGGAAAGCGGGAGACAGGAGACCCAGTACTTC. It translates to CASSLESGRQETQYF.

The rearrangement links TRBV5-4 to TRBJ2-7; D perhaps matches TRBD1 (6 bases). The CDR3 runs to 14 residues. Per the germline V gene, CDR1 is SGHNT and CDR2 is YYREEE (reference sequence). V lost 4 bases, J lost 2 bases, and 13 bases lay in between. CDR3 DNA: TGTGCCAGCAGCCCCTACCGGGACACCTACGAGCAGTACTTC. It codes for CASSPYRDTYEQYF.

The J gene is TRBJ1-1, the V gene TRBV27, with 12 bases aligning to TRBD1. This CDR3 has 14 residues. The V gene end was trimmed by 3 bases and the J gene end by 11 bases; junction bases not matched to a gene: 7. Germline V gene sequence: CDR1 MNHEY, CDR2 SMNVEV (reference sequence). CDR3 protein: CASSLTGTGGLAFF. The DNA for the CDR3 is TGTGCCAGCAGTTTGACCGGGACAGGGGGCCTCGCTTTCTTT.

In this sample, this clone turned up a few times. The DNA of the CDR3 is TGTGCCAGCAGTCGACAGAGAAACAATCAGCCCCAGCATTTT. It yields the protein CASSRQRNNQPQHF. The V gene is TRBV5-8, the J gene TRBJ1-5; possibly TRBD1 for D (5 bases). Germline CDR1 is SGHTS and CDR2 is YDEGEE. Deletions cut 5 bases from V and 3 bases from J, with 12 bases between. The CDR3 runs to 14 residues.

The chain links TRBV15 to TRBJ1-5, with D maybe TRBD1 (6 bases). V was cut by 4 bases and J by 6 bases, with 13 bases left in between. The germline V gene encodes CDR1 LNHNV and CDR2 YYDKDF (reference sequence). CDR3 size: 14 residues. CDR3 DNA: TGTGCCACCAGCACGACAGGATTTGGTCAGCCCCAGCATTTT. Protein product: CATSTTGFGQPQHF.

This clone was detected only once. The V call is TRBV9, the J call TRBJ2-2, with 8 bases matching TRBD2. There are 18 residues in the CDR3. The germline V gene encodes CDR1 SGDLS and CDR2 YYNGEE. V gave up 3 bases and J gave up 4 bases; unmatched junction bases: 14. In nucleotides, the CDR3 is TGTGCCAGCAGCGGCGCGTATAGCGGGAAGGGCCCCACCGGGGAGCTGTTTTTT. Its translation: CASSGAYSGKGPTGELFF.

The chain recombines TRBV11-2 with TRBJ2-7, with D uncertain. Germline-derived CDR1 and CDR2 are SGHAT and FQNNGV. Trimming removed 2 bases at V and 7 bases at J, with 15 bases between. The length of the CDR3 is 14 residues. The CDR3 here is CASSLIPGTGEQYF. CDR3 in DNA: TGTGCCAGCAGCTTAATACCGGGTACTGGAGAGCAGTACTTC.

The rearrangement uses TRBV7-8 and TRBJ2-7; no firm D call. Germline CDR1 reads SGHVS; CDR2 reads FQNEAQ. The CDR3 loop spans 15 amino acids. V was cut by 1 base and J by 2 bases, with 12 bases left in between. The CDR3 bases are TGTGCCAGCAGCTTAGTATTGGCAATCGCCTACGAGCAGTACTTC. Its protein product is CASSLVLAIAYEQYF.

CDR3 residues: CASRDRVGQPQHF. Here the CDR3 DNA reads TGTGCCAGCAGGGACAGGGTGGGTCAGCCCCAGCATTTT. The V gene is TRBV6-5, the J gene TRBJ1-5; the match to TRBD1 covers 8 bases. The CDR3 spans 13 residues. Germline V gene sequence: CDR1 MNHEY, CDR2 SVGAGI. V lost 6 bases to trimming and J lost 6 bases; unmatched junction nucleotides: 4.

This chain connects TRBV6-5 to TRBJ2-7, with a tentative D call TRBD2 (6 bases). V gave up 3 bases and J gave up 9 bases, with 21 bases separating them. The CDR3 has 15 amino acids. CDR1 is MNHEY, CDR2 SVGAGI, per germline. CDR3 residues: CASSYSRERAGAQYF. As DNA, the CDR3 is TGTGCCAGCAGTTATTCTCGGGAGAGAGCGGGTGCGCAGTACTTC.

V and J are TRBV7-9 and TRBJ2-7, with unresolved D. Trimming took 1 base from V and 3 from J, leaving 7 bases between them. This CDR3 contains 13 residues. CDR1 is SEHNR, CDR2 FQNEAQ, per germline (reference sequence). CDR3 sequence reads: CASSLVSRYEQYF. The DNA for the CDR3 is TGTGCCAGCAGCTTAGTTTCCCGCTACGAGCAGTACTTC.

This rearrangement joins TRBV7-2 to TRBJ2-1; D is ambiguous. The V gene's germline CDR1 is SGHTA and CDR2 FQGNSA. Trimming removed 4 bases from V and 10 bases from J, with 8 bases in between. The CDR3 has 11 amino acids. For the CDR3, the DNA is TGTGCCAGCAGCTCCCGCGTGGAGCAGTTCTTC. Its protein product is CASSSRVEQFF.

The chain is built from TRBV18 and TRBJ2-1; TRBD2 aligns across 8 bases. CDR1 is KGHSH and CDR2 is LQKENI in the germline V gene. The CDR3 contains 14 residues. V trimming: 3 bases; J trimming: 9 bases; junction bases outside the gene matches: 7. Here the CDR3 reads CASSPSGGFSEQFF. CDR3 in DNA: TGTGCCAGCTCACCCTCGGGAGGGTTTAGTGAGCAGTTCTTC.

This clone was counted only a few times. The chain links TRBV28 to TRBJ1-3, with 8 bases identical to TRBD1. CDR1 and CDR2 (germline): MDHEN, SYDVKM. J was trimmed by 0 bases and V by 10 bases; bases with no gene match: 11. The CDR3 sequence is 16 residues long. The CDR3 sequence is CATQKGTGYSGNTIYF. CDR3 DNA sequence: TGTGCCACCCAAAAAGGGACAGGTTACTCTGGAAACACCATATATTTT.

V and J are TRBV6-5 and TRBJ2-7; 9 nucleotides agree with TRBD1. The V and J ends lost 4 bases and 4 bases, in that order; junction bases with no gene match: 8. Per germline, CDR1 MNHEY and CDR2 SVGAGI. The CDR3 is made up of 15 amino acids. The CDR3 sequence: CASSSPGTGKYEQYF. DNA of the CDR3: TGTGCCAGCAGTTCCCCCGGGACAGGGAAGTACGAGCAGTACTTC.

CDR3: CASRKGQGVNTEAFF. CDR3 DNA sequence: TGTGCCAGTAGGAAGGGACAGGGGGTGAACACTGAAGCTTTCTTT. This chain connects TRBV19 to TRBJ1-1; 11 positions match TRBD1. CDR3 length: 15 amino acids. V trimming: 6 bases; J trimming: 0 bases; junction bases outside the gene matches: 3. The germline CDR1 and CDR2 sequences are LNHDA and SQIVND (reference sequence).

CDR3: CASSGLGNTEAFF. The CDR3 DNA follows: TGTGCCAGCAGTGGACTCGGGAACACTGAAGCTTTCTTT. This rearrangement joins TRBV9 to TRBJ1-1; D not certain. V lost 5 bases and J lost 1, with 9 bases in between. Germline CDR1 is SGDLS and CDR2 is YYNGEE. CDR3 length: 13 amino acids.

This chain joins TRBV27 and TRBJ1-2, with 7 bases lining up with TRBD1. The CDR3 is made up of 13 amino acids. Germline CDR1 is MNHEY and CDR2 is SMNVEV (reference sequence). The ends lost 6 bases at V and 7 bases at J; junction bases unmatched: 8. The chain's CDR3 is CASRKTGAGGYTF. The CDR3 DNA is TGTGCCAGCAGGAAAACAGGGGCGGGTGGCTACACCTTC.

V and J are TRBV6-1 and TRBJ2-3; D is perhaps TRBD1 (6 bases). Per the germline V gene, CDR1 is MNHNS and CDR2 is SASEGT. Trimming took 6 bases from V and 1 from J, leaving 11 bases between them. The CDR3 runs to 14 residues. This CDR3 is CASRDNRGTDTQYF. CDR3 DNA sequence: TGTGCCAGCAGAGACAACAGGGGCACAGATACGCAGTATTTT.